The 16 T cell receptor beta chains below all came from one sample that was sequenced in a study of cytomegalovirus exposure and HLA in healthy donors. Data came from immunoSEQ multiplex PCR; TCRdb stores just in-frame clones and leaves some out. The top ten clones hold around 2% of a sample with some 110,000 clones, approximately 89% of them seen once. The sequenced sample was PBMCs. The receptors here all came from a man between 18 and 35 years old in good health and CMV-seronegative.

The chain combines TRBV7-6 with TRBJ1-3, with TRBD1 identical over 7 bases. This CDR3 contains 16 residues. Germline V gives CDR1 SGHVS, CDR2 FNYEAQ. Losses at the gene ends were 0 bases for V and 3 bases for J; bases not matched to a gene: 5. The CDR3 bases are TGTGCCAGCAGCTTAGCGCCGACAGGGAGTGGAAACACCATATATTTT. Its protein is CASSLAPTGSGNTIYF.

The chain employs TRBV19 and TRBJ2-7; 12 bases map to TRBD1. This CDR3 spans 15 amino acids. The germline gives CDR1 LNHDA, CDR2 SQIVND (reference sequence). J lost 6 bases, V lost 4 bases, and 7 bases had no gene match. The CDR3 region is CASSNQGQGAFEQYF. In nucleotides, the CDR3 is TGTGCCAGTAGTAACCAGGGACAGGGGGCCTTCGAGCAGTACTTC.

This clone has just a few counts. V gene TRBV30 combines with J gene TRBJ1-4, with TRBD1 as a possible D gene (5 bases). This CDR3 is built from 13 residues. Between the trimmed V and J ends, which lost 0 bases and 7 bases, there was a span of 9 bases. CDR1 is GTSNPN and CDR2 is SVGIG in the germline V gene (reference sequence). CDR3 protein: CAWSVPGVEKLFF. In DNA form, the CDR3 reads TGTGCCTGGAGTGTACCGGGGGTTGAAAAACTGTTTTTT.

This rearrangement joins TRBV7-8 to TRBJ2-3; maybe TRBD1 (5 bases). The germline gives CDR1 SGHVS, CDR2 FQNEAQ. Trimming stripped 3 bases from V and 2 bases from J, with 9 bases between. The CDR3 is 14 amino acids. In DNA, the CDR3 is TGTGCCAGCAGCTTTGACAGATTCACAGATACGCAGTATTTT. Protein: CASSFDRFTDTQYF.

The rearrangement uses TRBV25-1 and TRBJ1-6, with TRBD1 matching over 11 bases. Looked up from germline, CDR1 is MGHDK and CDR2 is SYGVNS. After removal of 4 bases from V and 10 bases from J, the junction contained 9 bases not matched to a gene. The CDR3 covers 16 residues. The CDR3 DNA sequence: TGTGCCAGCAGTGCAGCGGGACAGGGGGATTCGTCACCCCTCCACTTT. Translating gives CASSAAGQGDSSPLHF.

As concerns this clone: Additional DNA sequences in this sample encode the identical CDR3. This chain connects TRBV9 to TRBJ2-2; D is perhaps TRBD2 (5 bases). Germline values: CDR1 SGDLS, CDR2 YYNGEE. The ends were cut back, 0 bases at V and 2 bases at J, with 11 bases in the middle. The CDR3 spans 16 residues. Here the CDR3 DNA reads TGTGCCAGCAGCGTAGTAGGAGCGGCCAACACCGGGGAGCTGTTTTTT. Its translation: CASSVVGAANTGELFF. Together with reference TRBV9 and TRBJ2-2, the CDR3 gives the full variable domain: DSGVTQTPKHLITATGQRVTLRCSPRSGDLSVYWYQQSLDQGLQFLIQYYNGEERAKGNILERFSAQQFPDLHSELNLSSLELGDSALYFCASSVVGAANTGELFFGEGSRLTVL.

DNA for the CDR3: TGTGCCAGCAGTCCCGACAGGGCCCCAAACAATGAGCAGTTCTTC. It codes for CASSPDRAPNNEQFF. The V gene is TRBV6-5, the J gene TRBJ2-1; TRBD1 matches 7 bases. The V gene end was trimmed by 5 bases and the J gene end by 5 bases; junction bases not matched to a gene: 9. The CDR3 is made up of 15 amino acids. Germline V CDR1 and CDR2: MNHEY, SVGAGI.

The chain joins TRBV6-5 to TRBJ1-2; D not resolved. Germline V gene sequence: CDR1 MNHEY, CDR2 SVGAGI. V shed 7 bases and J shed 6 bases, with 9 bases lying between them. This CDR3 has 11 residues. CDR3: CASTRGHGYTF. The CDR3 region has the DNA TGTGCCAGCACCCGAGGCCATGGCTACACCTTC.

The chain combines TRBV7-2 with TRBJ2-5, with 9 bases lining up with TRBD1. Germline lookup yields CDR1 SGHTA and CDR2 FQGNSA. The trim removed 5 bases at V and 5 bases at J, leaving 6 bases unmatched. The CDR3 length is 14 residues. The CDR3 DNA follows: TGTGCCAGCAGCACACGGACAGGGGACGAGACCCAGTACTTC. It specifies CASSTRTGDETQYF.

The CDR3 DNA reads as TGCGCCAGCAGTGAGTCGCTAGCGGGAGCAGCCTACAATGAGCAGTTCTTC. Its translation: CASSESLAGAAYNEQFF. The chain recombines TRBV10-1 with TRBJ2-1, with 10 bases that match TRBD2. Per the germline V gene, CDR1 is WNHNN and CDR2 is SYGVQD (reference sequence). CDR3 length equals 17 residues. The junction had 4 bases not matched to a gene; V was cut back by 0 bases and J by 2 bases.

J is TRBJ2-7 and V is TRBV5-1, with 8 bases matching TRBD2. The CDR3 has 16 amino acids. Unmatched junction bases numbered 8, after V lost 1 base and J lost 2 bases. The germline CDR1 and CDR2 sequences are SGHRS and YFSETQ. CDR3 nucleotides: TGCGCCAGCAGCTTGTACGGCGGGGGGTCTACCTACGAGCAGTACTTC. Translated, it gives CASSLYGGGSTYEQYF.

This clone was seen just once. The rearrangement joins TRBV9 to TRBJ1-1; 8 bases fit TRBD1. There are 18 residues in the CDR3. The ends lost 0 bases at V and 0 bases at J; junction bases unmatched: 10. Looked up from germline, CDR1 is SGDLS and CDR2 is YYNGEE. The CDR3 loop is CASSVDIGQGILNTEAFF. The CDR3 DNA reads TGTGCCAGCAGCGTAGACATAGGACAGGGAATCTTGAACACTGAAGCTTTCTTT. Full variable domain (rest looked up from reference TRBV9 and TRBJ1-1): DSGVTQTPKHLITATGQRVTLRCSPRSGDLSVYWYQQSLDQGLQFLIQYYNGEERAKGNILERFSAQQFPDLHSELNLSSLELGDSALYFCASSVDIGQGILNTEAFFGQGTRLTVV.

This chain connects TRBV19 to TRBJ1-5; no clear D. V was pared by 0 bases and J by 4 bases, with 7 bases between. This CDR3 is 14 amino acids long. Germline V gene lookup returns CDR1 LNHDA and CDR2 SQIVND (reference sequence). The CDR3 DNA follows: TGTGCCAGTAGTATAGACAGTCATAATCAGCCCCAGCATTTT. It encodes CASSIDSHNQPQHF.

The chain has TRBV9 and TRBJ1-2; a weak D match, TRBD1 (6 bases). The CDR3 sequence is 15 residues long. The germline V and J ends were trimmed by 4 bases and 4 bases, with 17 bases remaining between them. Germline V gene lookup returns CDR1 SGDLS and CDR2 YYNGEE. CDR3 in DNA: TGTGCCAGCAGCTCACAACAGGGACCGCGCTATGGCTACACCTTC. This sequence encodes CASSSQQGPRYGYTF. The variable domain in full, completed from reference TRBV9 and TRBJ1-2, reads DSGVTQTPKHLITATGQRVTLRCSPRSGDLSVYWYQQSLDQGLQFLIQYYNGEERAKGNILERFSAQQFPDLHSELNLSSLELGDSALYFCASSSQQGPRYGYTFGSGTRLTVV.

The chain couples TRBV29-1 to TRBJ2-1; D is uncertain. Trimming removed 8 bases from V and 5 bases from J, with 10 bases in between. Germline-derived CDR1 and CDR2 are SQVTM and ANQGSEA. The CDR3 loop spans 11 amino acids. CDR3 coding DNA: TGCAGCATCTCAGTCCACAATGAGCAGTTCTTC. The encoded protein is CSISVHNEQFF.

The chain links TRBV20-1 to TRBJ2-1; D uncertain. Trimming pared 7 bases from V and 5 bases from J, leaving 9 bases between. CDR1 and CDR2 from the germline V gene are DFQATT and SNEGSKA (reference sequence). The CDR3 runs 11 residues. The CDR3 loop is CSGLRNNEQFF. The DNA for the CDR3 is TGCAGTGGCCTGAGAAACAATGAGCAGTTCTTC.